This T cell receptor (beta chain) was sequenced during a study of blood T cell repertoires in COVID-19. Study summary: The United States, Italy and Spain were the sources of the acute and convalescent COVID-19 samples. PBMCs, B-cell-depleted T cells, or T cells provided the cDNA or gDNA that made up the material.

The authors' processing: Researchers report that nucleated cell counts were estimated from reference gene primer amplification. Method: immunoSEQ multiplex PCR; TCRdb's copy keeps in-frame clones and lacks some. The DNA gave D and trimming, while V, J and clone size come from that table. In the table there are 150,000 to 200,000 clones, nearly 90% of which are singletons. This clone has only a few counts. V lost 2 bases and J lost 2; bases outside the gene matches: 6. The CDR3 consists of 19 residues. Per the germline V gene, CDR1 is SGHAT and CDR2 is FQNNGV. This TCR was sampled from a man aged 60 to 75 with active or convalescent COVID-19. Material for sequencing was peripheral blood. The chain links TRBV11-2 to TRBJ2-2; 15 bases line up with TRBD2. The CDR3 region has the DNA TGTGCCAGCAGCTTACTACCGGGACTAGCGGGGGGTAACACCGGGGAGCTGTTTTTT. It is translated as CASSLLPGLAGGNTGELFF. Using reference TRBV11-2 and TRBJ2-2 for the parts outside the CDR3, the full variable domain is EAGVAQSPRYKIIEKRQSVAFWCNPISGHATLYWYQQILGQGPKLLIQFQNNGVVDDSQLPKDRFSAERLKGVDSTLKIQPAKLEDSAVYLCASSLLPGLAGGNTGELFFGEGSRLTVL.